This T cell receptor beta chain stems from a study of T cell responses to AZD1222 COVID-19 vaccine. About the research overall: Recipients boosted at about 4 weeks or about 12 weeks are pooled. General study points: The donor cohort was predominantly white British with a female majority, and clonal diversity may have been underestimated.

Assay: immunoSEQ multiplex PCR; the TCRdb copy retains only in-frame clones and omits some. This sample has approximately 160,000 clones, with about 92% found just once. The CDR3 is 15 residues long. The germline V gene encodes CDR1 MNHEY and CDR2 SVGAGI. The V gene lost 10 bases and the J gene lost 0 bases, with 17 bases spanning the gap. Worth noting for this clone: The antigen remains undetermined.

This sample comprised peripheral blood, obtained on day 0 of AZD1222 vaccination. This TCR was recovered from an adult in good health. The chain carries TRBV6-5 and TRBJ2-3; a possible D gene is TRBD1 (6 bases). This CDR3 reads CATAFVGQSTDTQYF. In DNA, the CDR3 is TGTGCCACCGCCTTTGTTGGACAGAGCACAGATACGCAGTATTTT.